A single sample gave rise to the 13 T cell receptor beta chains below, sequenced in a study of shared clonotypes between healthy human individuals. Some clones are missing from TCRdb's copy, which holds only in-frame ones; the method was immunoSEQ multiplex PCR. The top ten hold approximately 0.4% of the sample, which has more than 1.2 million clones, just under 99% seen once. Specimen: naive CD4+ T cells sorted from blood. Subset in this sample: CD45RA+ positively selected. The receptors derive from a man aged 25 to 40 in good health.

The rearrangement links TRBV29-1 to TRBJ2-1, with TRBD2 identical over 14 bases. Germline V lookup: CDR1 SQVTM, CDR2 ANQGSEA. This CDR3 is 16 amino acids long. Losses at the gene ends were 2 bases for V and 4 bases for J; bases not matched to a gene: 4. This chain's CDR3 is CSVETGTSGRYNEQFF. CDR3 DNA sequence: TGCAGCGTTGAAACCGGGACTAGCGGGAGATACAATGAGCAGTTCTTC.

The chain is built from TRBV19 and TRBJ2-1; possibly TRBD2 for D (5 bases). The CDR3 has 17 amino acids. Trimming stripped 6 bases from V and 0 bases from J, with 18 bases between. CDR1 is LNHDA, CDR2 SQIVND, per germline (reference sequence). CDR3 sequence: CASSPYPPGSSYNEQFF. In DNA, the CDR3 is TGTGCCAGTAGCCCTTACCCGCCGGGAAGCTCCTACAATGAGCAGTTCTTC.

The chain is built from TRBV5-1 and TRBJ2-7, with 7 bases identical to TRBD1. This CDR3 has 14 residues. With 3 bases clipped from V and 7 bases from J, the junction kept 10 bases outside the gene matches. Germline lookup yields CDR1 SGHRS and CDR2 YFSETQ. CDR3 in amino acids: CASSSSGQYPEQYF. The CDR3 coding sequence is TGCGCCAGCAGCTCATCGGGACAGTATCCGGAGCAGTACTTC. The full variable domain, rest sourced from reference TRBV5-1 and TRBJ2-7, is KAGVTQTPRYLIKTRGQQVTLSCSPISGHRSVSWYQQTPGQGLQFLFEYFSETQRNKGNFPGRFSGRQFSNSRSEMNVSTLELGDSALYLCASSSSGQYPEQYFGPGTRLTVT.

This rearrangement joins TRBV7-2 to TRBJ1-5; D gene uncertain. The CDR3 contains 13 residues. Trimming took 6 bases from V and 4 from J, leaving 10 bases between them. Germline V gene lookup returns CDR1 SGHTA and CDR2 FQGNSA. For the CDR3, the DNA is TGTGCCAGCAGGTCGGCCACAAATCAGCCCCAGCATTTT. As protein: CASRSATNQPQHF.

The chain links TRBV5-1 to TRBJ2-7, with 9 positions matching TRBD1. The germline V gene has CDR1 SGHRS and CDR2 YFSETQ. The V gene end was trimmed by 2 bases and the J gene end by 5 bases; junction bases not matched to a gene: 5. The CDR3 loop spans 14 amino acids. The CDR3 is CASSLPQGADEQYF. DNA of the CDR3: TGCGCCAGCAGCTTACCACAGGGGGCGGACGAGCAGTACTTC.

The chain couples TRBV5-1 to TRBJ1-4; 11 bases are a match to TRBD1. V shed 4 bases and J 8 bases; nucleotides not matched to a gene: 7. CDR1 is SGHRS, CDR2 YFSETQ, per germline. This CDR3 spans 15 amino acids. In DNA, the CDR3 is TGCGCCAGCAGCGAAACCGGGACAGGGGGAGAAAAACTGTTTTTT. Protein: CASSETGTGGEKLFF. Full variable domain (rest looked up from reference TRBV5-1 and TRBJ1-4): KAGVTQTPRYLIKTRGQQVTLSCSPISGHRSVSWYQQTPGQGLQFLFEYFSETQRNKGNFPGRFSGRQFSNSRSEMNVSTLELGDSALYLCASSETGTGGEKLFFGSGTQLSVL.

The J gene is TRBJ1-1, the V gene TRBV5-1, with unresolved D. Trimming removed 2 bases from V and 0 bases from J, with 11 bases in between. The V gene's germline CDR1 is SGHRS and CDR2 YFSETQ. This CDR3 has 15 residues. The CDR3 spells CASSFIPDLNTEAFF. In nucleotides, the CDR3 is TGCGCCAGCAGCTTTATACCGGACCTGAACACTGAAGCTTTCTTT.

This sequence joins TRBV7-8 and TRBJ1-5; 7 bases fit TRBD1. The CDR3 has 15 amino acids. Per the germline V gene, CDR1 is SGHVS and CDR2 is FQNEAQ. After removal of 4 bases from V and 6 bases from J, the junction contained 9 bases not matched to a gene. CDR3 DNA: TGTGCCAGCAGCTCCACCGACAGGGAGGGTCAGCCCCAGCATTTT. Its translation is CASSSTDREGQPQHF.

This chain uses TRBV6-5 with TRBJ1-3; the D gene is possibly TRBD1 (6 bases). CDR1 and CDR2 from the germline V gene are MNHEY and SVGAGI. The CDR3 sequence is 14 residues long. Trimming removed 8 bases from V and 0 bases from J, with 11 bases in between. The CDR3 here is CASLDSRSGNTIYF. For the CDR3, the DNA is TGTGCCAGCCTGGACAGCCGCTCTGGAAACACCATATATTTT.

CDR3 DNA sequence: TGTGCCAGCAGCCCACACCCGGGACTTAGAGAGACCCAGTACTTC. Its protein is CASSPHPGLRETQYF. The gene calls are TRBV7-3 and TRBJ2-5, with D maybe TRBD2 (6 bases). This CDR3 has 15 amino acids. V was clipped by 5 bases and J by 4 bases, with 17 bases between them. Germline-derived CDR1 and CDR2 are SGHTA and FQGTGA.

This chain connects TRBV27 to TRBJ2-7; 8 positions match TRBD1. Trimming took 3 bases from V and 3 from J; bases not matched to a gene: 10. The V gene's germline CDR1 is MNHEY and CDR2 SMNVEV (reference sequence). This CDR3 comprises 16 residues. The CDR3 nucleotides read TGTGCCAGCAGTTTGTTGGACAGGGCATTCTGCTACGAGCAGTACTTC. Residues: CASSLLDRAFCYEQYF.

The genes are TRBV21-1 and TRBJ2-7. TRBV21-1 is termed a pseudogene. This CDR3 has 14 amino acids. The CDR3 region has the DNA TGTGCCAGCAGCAACCTTTCAAACCCTTACGAGCAGTACTTC. Encoded protein: CASSNLSNPYEQYF.

The chain couples TRBV4-3 to TRBJ2-1; D could derive from TRBD1 or TRBD2 (7 bases each). This CDR3 spans 17 amino acids. The V gene lost 3 bases and the J gene lost 9 bases, with 24 bases spanning the gap. Germline V gene data show CDR1 as LGHNA and CDR2 as YSLEER. This chain's CDR3 is CASSHMRGKGASLEQFF. The CDR3 region has the DNA TGCGCCAGCAGCCATATGCGGGGGAAGGGGGCTTCGCTTGAGCAGTTCTTC.